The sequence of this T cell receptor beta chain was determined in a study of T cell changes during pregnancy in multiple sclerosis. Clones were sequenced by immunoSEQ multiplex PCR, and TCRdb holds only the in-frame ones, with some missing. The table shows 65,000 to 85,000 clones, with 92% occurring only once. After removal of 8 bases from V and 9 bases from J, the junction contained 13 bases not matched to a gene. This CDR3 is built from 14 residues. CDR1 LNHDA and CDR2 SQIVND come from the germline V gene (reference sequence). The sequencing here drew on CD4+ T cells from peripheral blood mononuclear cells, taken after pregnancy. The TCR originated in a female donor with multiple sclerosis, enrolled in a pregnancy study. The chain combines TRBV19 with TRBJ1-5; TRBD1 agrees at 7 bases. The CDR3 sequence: CASQTTGEWGPQHF. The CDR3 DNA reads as TGTGCCAGTCAAACAACAGGGGAGTGGGGGCCCCAGCATTTT.